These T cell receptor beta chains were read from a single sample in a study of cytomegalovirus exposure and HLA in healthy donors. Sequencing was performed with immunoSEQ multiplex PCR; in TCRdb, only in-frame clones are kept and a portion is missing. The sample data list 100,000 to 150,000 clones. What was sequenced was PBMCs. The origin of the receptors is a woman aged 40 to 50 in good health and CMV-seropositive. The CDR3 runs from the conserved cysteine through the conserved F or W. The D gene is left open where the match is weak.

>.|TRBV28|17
CASSSPDGIPVNYGYTF
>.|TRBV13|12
CASSSFNTEAFF
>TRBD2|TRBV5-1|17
CASSLRAGGPNTGELFF
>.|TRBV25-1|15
CASSFPGHGNTEAFF
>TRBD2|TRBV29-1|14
CSVEPGLATGTQYF
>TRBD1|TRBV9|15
CASSAYDRGNYGYTF
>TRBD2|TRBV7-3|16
CASSLTGTSGPYEQYF
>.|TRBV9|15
CASSVAEGSGNTIYF
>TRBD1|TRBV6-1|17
CASSGPYRGRNSNTIYF
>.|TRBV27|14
CASSWGGVNTEAFF
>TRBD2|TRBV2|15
CASSDSGGSYNEQFF
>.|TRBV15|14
CATSIPGGNQPQHF
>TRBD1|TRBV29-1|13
CSVRQGAGGELFF
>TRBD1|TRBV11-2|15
CASSRQGQRPGELFF
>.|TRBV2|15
CASSERTAQDQPQHF
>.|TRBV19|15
CASTSQGPNAYGYTF
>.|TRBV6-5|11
CASRSALTQYF
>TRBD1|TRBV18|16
CASSPQTGQGAREQYF
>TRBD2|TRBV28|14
CASRSPGLAETQYF
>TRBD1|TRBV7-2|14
CASSLYPGGYGYTF
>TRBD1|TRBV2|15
CASRHRGTGVETQYF
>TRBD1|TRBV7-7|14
CASSPGTGAGELFF
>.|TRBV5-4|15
CASSLDRGPYNEQFF
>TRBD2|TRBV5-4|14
CASSGLAGGNEQFF
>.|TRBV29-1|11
CSVEAAYEQYF
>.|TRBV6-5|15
CASRQDRDKGDTIYF
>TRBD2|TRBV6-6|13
CASRSLAANEQFF
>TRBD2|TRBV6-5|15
CASRPGGSNTGELFF
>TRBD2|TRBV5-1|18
CASSTGLAGGSPNYEQYF
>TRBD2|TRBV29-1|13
CSVVGGVSYEQYF
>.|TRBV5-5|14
CASSVLEGITEAFF
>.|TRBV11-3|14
CASSSDSSSYEQYF
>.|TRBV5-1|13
CASSIRGEGKLFF
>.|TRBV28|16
CASSGRDSLAKNIQYF
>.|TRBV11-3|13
CASSLAMNTEAFF
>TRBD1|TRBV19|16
CASSAPVGTGMAGYTF
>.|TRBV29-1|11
CSVPTGETQYF
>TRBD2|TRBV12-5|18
CASGPGLAGGGAYNEQFF
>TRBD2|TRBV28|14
CASSLPSGRDTQYF
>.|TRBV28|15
CASTVAEGSTDTQYF
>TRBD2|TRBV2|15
CASSGWTSGTGEQFF
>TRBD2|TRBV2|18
CASSDEGLEAGTSDEQYF
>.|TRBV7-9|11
CASSLEYEQYF
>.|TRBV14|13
CASSQVGAGQAFF
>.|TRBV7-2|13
CASSLPSRDEQYF
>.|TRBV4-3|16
CASSQDWERGTDTQYF
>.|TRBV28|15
CASSLILGQGYGYTF
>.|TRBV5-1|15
CASSLDRVTGNTIYF
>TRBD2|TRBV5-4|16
CASSLGPFAGGNEQFF
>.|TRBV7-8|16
CASSLTRELKNTEAFF
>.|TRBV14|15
CASSRAGGAPTEAFF